These 4 T cell receptor beta chains share one sample of origin, sequenced in a study of molecular identifiers for immune sequencing clone quantification. TCRdb processed the PCR reads anew with MiXCR; each CDR3 protein has one entry. The sample carries about 510,000 distinct CDR3 sequences, roughly 23% recorded once. The sample consisted of naive CD8+ T cells from blood, with Jurkat cell RNA spiked in. Subset in this sample: FACS-sorted CD8+CD4-CCR7+CD45RA+ naive T cells. The source is a human donor in good health. Some libraries in this study had Jurkat cell RNA spiked in.

This clonotype was seen many times. This chain uses TRBV13 with TRBJ2-2; TRBD1 agrees at 9 bases. Germline CDR1 is PRHDT and CDR2 is FYEKMQ (reference sequence). V trimming: 4 bases; J trimming: 7 bases; junction bases outside the gene matches: 7. This CDR3 comprises 15 residues. The CDR3 is CASSSGTGLDGELFF. The CDR3 DNA follows: TGTGCCAGCAGCTCCGGGACAGGGTTGGACGGGGAGCTGTTTTTT.

This clonotype was recorded a few times. The chain links TRBV20-1 to TRBJ2-5, with 9 bases fitting TRBD1. Germline V CDR1 and CDR2: DFQATT, SNEGSKA (reference sequence). The CDR3 is 13 amino acids. The trim removed 6 bases at V and 5 bases at J, leaving 7 bases unmatched. CDR3 nucleotides: TGCAGTGCAGAACAGGGGGCTCAGGAGACCCAGTACTTC. Translated: CSAEQGAQETQYF.

The table lists this clonotype with a few counts. This chain joins TRBV30 and TRBJ2-3; D is uncertain. Germline CDR1 reads GTSNPN; CDR2 reads SVGIG (reference sequence). Trimming pared 0 bases from V and 2 bases from J, leaving 12 bases between. This CDR3 spans 15 amino acids. In nucleotides, the CDR3 is TGTGCCTGGAGTGTAAGTAGGACCTACACAGATACGCAGTATTTT. Residues: CAWSVSRTYTDTQYF.

This clonotype has only a few counts. V is TRBV12-3 or TRBV12-4 and J is TRBJ2-3; 13 nucleotides match TRBD2. After removal of 5 bases from V and 4 bases from J, the junction contained 12 bases not matched to a gene. CDR3 length equals 18 residues. The CDR3 coding sequence is TGTGCCAGCAGTACCTGGACTAGCGGGGGCCTACCGGCAGATACGCAGTATTTT. Translation gives CASSTWTSGGLPADTQYF.